The 2 T cell receptor beta chains presented below share a single source sample, sequenced in a study of cytomegalovirus exposure and HLA in healthy donors. Amplification used 60 Vbeta primers and 13 Jbeta primers. Profiled with immunoSEQ multiplex PCR; TCRdb holds only in-frame clones, not every one. The sample table includes 200,000 or so clones. The sample was PBMCs. These receptors were taken from a girl aged 2 to 10 in good health and CMV-seropositive.

The chain is built from TRBV30 and TRBJ2-1; D unresolved. The CDR3 contains 12 residues. Germline CDR1 and CDR2: GTSNPN and SVGIG (reference sequence). V was trimmed by 0 bases and J by 4 bases, leaving 4 bases between them. Here the CDR3 reads CAWSVPYNEQFF. The DNA for the CDR3 is TGTGCCTGGAGTGTTCCGTACAATGAGCAGTTCTTC. The complete variable domain, with remaining parts taken from reference TRBV30 and TRBJ2-1, reads SQTIHQWPATLVQPVGSPLSLECTVEGTSNPNLYWYRQAAGRGLQLLFYSVGIGQISSEVPQNLSASRPQDRQFILSSKKLLLSDSGFYLCAWSVPYNEQFFGPGTRLTVL.

The J gene is TRBJ1-2, the V gene TRBV28; a weak D match, TRBD1 (6 bases). Trimming shortened V by 1 base and J by 6 bases, and 12 bases separated the two germline ends. The CDR3 covers 14 residues. The germline V gene encodes CDR1 MDHEN and CDR2 SYDVKM. The CDR3 spells CASSLLNREDGYTF. The CDR3 coding sequence is TGTGCCAGCAGTTTATTAAACAGGGAAGATGGCTACACCTTC.